A selection of T cell receptor beta chains follows, all from one sample in a study of post-analysis software for immune sequencing data. TCRdb re-called the PCR reads through MiXCR, storing one row per CDR3 protein. Found here are about 820,000 distinct CDR3 sequences, roughly half of them singletons; the top ten hold approximately 4.5%. Sequencing was performed on blood. The source is a girl aged 10-17 years with multiple sclerosis. Both conserved end residues are part of each CDR3. A D gene is named only where the DNA matches it firmly. Size tells how often a clone was seen (once, few, many) or the class of an expanded clone, and some rows leave it out.

clone size: .; D gene: TRBD1; J gene: TRBJ2-1; V gene: TRBV5-1; CDR3 protein: CASSLEGQRTAHNEQFF; CDR3 DNA: TGCGCCAGCAGCTTGGAGGGACAGCGTACCGCCCACAATGAGCAGTTCTTC
clone size: .; D gene: .; J gene: TRBJ1-5; V gene: TRBV15; CDR3 protein: CATSRPNQPQHF; CDR3 DNA: TGTGCCACCAGCAGACCAAATCAGCCCCAGCATTTT
clone size: .; D gene: .; J gene: TRBJ2-3; V gene: TRBV12-3/TRBV12-4; CDR3 protein: CASRSASLADTQYF; CDR3 DNA: TGTGCCAGCAGGTCGGCATCTCTGGCAGATACGCAGTATTTT
clone size: .; D gene: .; J gene: TRBJ2-1; V gene: TRBV10-3; CDR3 protein: CAISEIKGGNEQFF; CDR3 DNA: TGTGCCATCAGTGAGATCAAAGGAGGGAATGAGCAGTTCTTC
clone size: few; D gene: .; J gene: TRBJ2-5; V gene: TRBV10-3; CDR3 protein: CAISEARRETQYF; CDR3 DNA: TGTGCCATCAGTGAGGCAAGGAGAGAGACCCAGTACTTC
clone size: few; D gene: TRBD2; J gene: TRBJ2-7; V gene: TRBV20-1; CDR3 protein: CSASLAGLRGQYF; CDR3 DNA: TGCAGTGCTAGCCTAGCGGGGTTACGCGGGCAGTACTTC
clone size: .; D gene: TRBD2; J gene: TRBJ2-1; V gene: TRBV9; CDR3 protein: CASSARLAGGPEQFF; CDR3 DNA: TGTGCCAGCAGCGCTCGACTAGCGGGGGGGCCGGAGCAGTTCTTC
clone size: few; D gene: .; J gene: TRBJ2-7; V gene: TRBV20-1; CDR3 protein: CSASRGTLSYEQYF; CDR3 DNA: TGCAGTGCTAGCCGGGGGACCCTCTCCTACGAGCAGTACTTC
clone size: .; D gene: .; J gene: TRBJ2-3; V gene: TRBV6-5; CDR3 protein: CASSYSGSNTQYF; CDR3 DNA: TGTGCCAGCAGTTACTCGGGCAGTAACACGCAGTATTTT
clone size: .; D gene: .; J gene: TRBJ2-5; V gene: TRBV20-1; CDR3 protein: CRVGGEVQETQYF; CDR3 DNA: TGCCGGGTCGGGGGCGAAGTCCAAGAGACCCAGTACTTC
clone size: .; D gene: .; J gene: TRBJ2-3; V gene: TRBV12-3/TRBV12-4; CDR3 protein: CASTPFLLSTDTQYF; CDR3 DNA: TGTGCCAGCACTCCCTTTCTGTTGAGCACAGATACGCAGTATTTT
clone size: .; D gene: .; J gene: TRBJ1-6; V gene: TRBV6-1; CDR3 protein: CASSTLSSYNSPLHF; CDR3 DNA: TGTGCCAGCAGTACCTTGAGCTCCTATAATTCACCCCTCCACTTT
clone size: .; D gene: .; J gene: TRBJ2-1; V gene: TRBV9; CDR3 protein: CASSVLLGGDEQFF; CDR3 DNA: TGTGCCAGCAGCGTCCTGTTAGGGGGGGATGAGCAGTTCTTC
clone size: few; D gene: .; J gene: TRBJ2-6; V gene: TRBV7-9; CDR3 protein: CASSLATVRSPGANVLTF; CDR3 DNA: TGTGCCAGCAGCTTAGCGACGGTTCGGAGCCCTGGGGCCAACGTCCTGACTTTC
clone size: .; D gene: TRBD1; J gene: TRBJ1-6; V gene: TRBV29-1; CDR3 protein: CSVGTGNSPLHF; CDR3 DNA: TGCAGCGTTGGGACAGGAAATTCACCCCTCCACTTT
clone size: .; D gene: .; J gene: TRBJ2-7; V gene: TRBV12-3/TRBV12-4; CDR3 protein: CASSLYRGVGAYEQYF; CDR3 DNA: TGTGCCAGCAGTTTATATAGGGGAGTGGGTGCCTACGAGCAGTACTTC
clone size: .; D gene: TRBD1; J gene: TRBJ2-5; V gene: TRBV10-3; CDR3 protein: CAIRDPGQGFETQYF; CDR3 DNA: TGTGCCATCAGGGATCCGGGACAGGGTTTCGAGACCCAGTACTTC
clone size: .; D gene: TRBD1; J gene: TRBJ2-1; V gene: TRBV29-1; CDR3 protein: CSINTRTGGRNEQFF; CDR3 DNA: TGCAGCATCAACACCAGGACAGGGGGAAGGAATGAGCAGTTCTTC
clone size: few; D gene: .; J gene: TRBJ2-7; V gene: TRBV12-3/TRBV12-4; CDR3 protein: CASSFDREQYF; CDR3 DNA: TGTGCCAGCAGTTTCGACAGGGAGCAGTACTTC
clone size: .; D gene: TRBD1; J gene: TRBJ2-3; V gene: TRBV5-1; CDR3 protein: CASRHGTGRKPPDTQYF; CDR3 DNA: TGCGCCAGCAGACATGGGACAGGGCGAAAGCCCCCAGATACGCAGTATTTT
clone size: .; D gene: TRBD1; J gene: TRBJ1-5; V gene: TRBV4-1; CDR3 protein: CASSQGFPGGQPQHF; CDR3 DNA: TGCGCCAGCAGCCAAGGGTTCCCAGGGGGCCAGCCCCAGCATTTT
clone size: .; D gene: TRBD2; J gene: TRBJ2-1; V gene: TRBV20-1; CDR3 protein: CSARDWRGLAGYDEQFF; CDR3 DNA: TGCAGTGCTAGAGACTGGAGGGGACTAGCGGGATACGATGAGCAGTTCTTC
clone size: .; D gene: .; J gene: TRBJ2-7; V gene: TRBV29-1; CDR3 protein: CSVVGRATYEQYF; CDR3 DNA: TGCAGCGTGGTAGGCAGGGCCACCTACGAGCAGTACTTC
clone size: .; D gene: .; J gene: TRBJ2-5; V gene: TRBV5-1; CDR3 protein: CASSLLPLRDGKIQETQYF; CDR3 DNA: TGCGCCAGCAGCTTGCTCCCCTTGCGGGACGGCAAGATCCAAGAGACCCAGTACTTC
clone size: .; D gene: .; J gene: TRBJ1-1; V gene: TRBV15; CDR3 protein: CATSRAPGGSYSEAFF; CDR3 DNA: TGTGCCACCAGCAGAGCCCCAGGAGGGTCGTACTCTGAAGCTTTCTTT
clone size: .; D gene: .; J gene: TRBJ2-1; V gene: TRBV7-9; CDR3 protein: CASGSASPNRGFYNEQFF; CDR3 DNA: TGTGCCAGCGGGTCCGCGAGTCCAAACCGCGGCTTCTACAATGAGCAGTTCTTC
clone size: .; D gene: .; J gene: TRBJ2-7; V gene: TRBV3-1; CDR3 protein: CASSQEPTRIEQYF; CDR3 DNA: TGTGCCAGCAGCCAAGAACCCACTAGGATCGAGCAGTACTTC
clone size: .; D gene: TRBD2; J gene: TRBJ2-5; V gene: TRBV7-3; CDR3 protein: CASSRNKREEQYF; CDR3 DNA: TGTGCCAGCAGCCGGAATAAACGGGAGGAGCAGTACTTC
clone size: .; D gene: TRBD1; J gene: TRBJ2-1; V gene: TRBV20-1; CDR3 protein: CSGVTRQGANYNEQFF; CDR3 DNA: TGCAGTGGAGTTACCCGACAGGGGGCTAACTACAATGAGCAGTTCTTC
clone size: .; D gene: .; J gene: TRBJ2-2; V gene: TRBV20-1; CDR3 protein: CSARLGHTGELFF; CDR3 DNA: TGCAGTGCTAGACTAGGCCACACCGGGGAGCTGTTTTTT
clone size: once; D gene: .; J gene: TRBJ2-7; V gene: TRBV4-1; CDR3 protein: CASSQAAGAYEQYF; CDR3 DNA: TGCGCCAGCAGCCAAGCGGCGGGGGCGTACGAGCAGTACTTC
clone size: .; D gene: .; J gene: TRBJ2-7; V gene: TRBV14; CDR3 protein: CASSQSVYEQYF; CDR3 DNA: TGTGCCAGCAGCCAATCGGTCTACGAGCAGTACTTC
clone size: .; D gene: .; J gene: TRBJ2-7; V gene: TRBV21-1; CDR3 protein: CASSEGVTSGASYEQYF; CDR3 DNA: TGTGCCAGCAGCGAGGGGGTTACTAGCGGGGCCAGTTACGAGCAGTACTTC
clone size: .; D gene: .; J gene: TRBJ2-6; V gene: TRBV7-3; CDR3 protein: CASSPTIRDTRSGANVLTF; CDR3 DNA: TGTGCCAGCAGCCCTACGATCCGGGACACTCGCTCTGGGGCCAACGTCCTGACTTTC
clone size: .; D gene: TRBD1; J gene: TRBJ1-5; V gene: TRBV2; CDR3 protein: CASIPDDRGNQPQHF; CDR3 DNA: TGTGCCAGCATTCCCGACGACAGGGGCAATCAGCCCCAGCATTTT
clone size: few; D gene: TRBD1; J gene: TRBJ2-1; V gene: TRBV20-1; CDR3 protein: CSARLPGTDPNEQFF; CDR3 DNA: TGCAGTGCTAGACTACCCGGGACAGATCCCAATGAGCAGTTCTTC
clone size: .; D gene: TRBD1; J gene: TRBJ2-7; V gene: TRBV12-3/TRBV12-4; CDR3 protein: CASSLQGQGGSYEQYF; CDR3 DNA: TGTGCCAGCAGTTTACAAGGACAGGGGGGATCCTACGAGCAGTACTTC
clone size: .; D gene: .; J gene: TRBJ1-6; V gene: TRBV5-1; CDR3 protein: CASSLEVGVMPSPLHF; CDR3 DNA: TGCGCCAGCAGCTTGGAGGTGGGGGTTATGCCTTCACCCCTCCACTTT
clone size: .; D gene: .; J gene: TRBJ1-2; V gene: TRBV6-6; CDR3 protein: CASSYSDGRVANYGYTF; CDR3 DNA: TGTGCCAGCAGTTACTCGGACGGACGGGTTGCAAACTATGGCTACACCTTC
clone size: few; D gene: TRBD2; J gene: TRBJ2-1; V gene: TRBV20-1; CDR3 protein: CSASLERGGWNEQFF; CDR3 DNA: TGCAGTGCTTCCTTGGAGCGGGGGGGCTGGAATGAGCAGTTCTTC
clone size: .; D gene: TRBD2; J gene: TRBJ2-3; V gene: TRBV5-1; CDR3 protein: CASSQVLAGGADTQYF; CDR3 DNA: TGCGCCAGCAGCCAGGTCCTAGCGGGAGGGGCAGATACGCAGTATTTT
clone size: .; D gene: .; J gene: TRBJ2-1; V gene: TRBV5-1; CDR3 protein: CASSLGSLEQFF; CDR3 DNA: TGCGCCAGCAGCTTGGGGTCGCTTGAGCAGTTCTTC
clone size: few; D gene: TRBD1; J gene: TRBJ1-2; V gene: TRBV18; CDR3 protein: CASSPSDRQGGGYTF; CDR3 DNA: TGTGCCAGCTCACCGTCGGACCGACAGGGCGGCGGCTACACCTTC
clone size: few; D gene: .; J gene: TRBJ2-1; V gene: TRBV20-1; CDR3 protein: CSARGGNDYNEQFF; CDR3 DNA: TGCAGTGCTAGAGGGGGCAACGATTACAATGAGCAGTTCTTC
clone size: .; D gene: .; J gene: TRBJ2-1; V gene: TRBV11-2; CDR3 protein: CASSSMTSYNEQFF; CDR3 DNA: TGTGCCAGCAGCTCGATGACTAGTTACAATGAGCAGTTCTTC
clone size: .; D gene: .; J gene: TRBJ2-6; V gene: TRBV10-3; CDR3 protein: CAISGAGAGANVLTF; CDR3 DNA: TGTGCCATCAGCGGGGCCGGGGCTGGGGCCAACGTCCTGACTTTC
clone size: .; D gene: .; J gene: TRBJ2-5; V gene: TRBV30; CDR3 protein: CAWSLPLPQYF; CDR3 DNA: TGTGCCTGGAGTCTGCCTTTACCCCAGTACTTC
clone size: .; D gene: .; J gene: TRBJ1-4; V gene: TRBV5-1; CDR3 protein: CASSLDLADEELFF; CDR3 DNA: TGCGCCAGCAGCTTGGACCTGGCTGATGAAGAACTGTTTTTT
clone size: .; D gene: .; J gene: TRBJ2-7; V gene: TRBV6-5; CDR3 protein: CASSYSYSSYEQYF; CDR3 DNA: TGTGCCAGCAGTTACTCTTACTCATCCTACGAGCAGTACTTC
clone size: few; D gene: TRBD1; J gene: TRBJ2-5; V gene: TRBV5-5; CDR3 protein: CASSLASTGETQYF; CDR3 DNA: TGTGCCAGCAGCTTAGCGTCGACAGGGGAGACCCAGTACTTC
clone size: .; D gene: TRBD1; J gene: TRBJ1-5; V gene: TRBV12-3/TRBV12-4; CDR3 protein: CASRDTGGANQPQHF; CDR3 DNA: TGTGCCAGCAGGGATACAGGGGGCGCGAATCAGCCCCAGCATTTT
clone size: few; D gene: .; J gene: TRBJ2-7; V gene: TRBV10-3; CDR3 protein: CAISTQGYEQYF; CDR3 DNA: TGTGCCATCAGTACGCAGGGTTACGAGCAGTACTTC
clone size: once; D gene: TRBD1; J gene: TRBJ2-7; V gene: TRBV3-1; CDR3 protein: CASSQEIGQGLFHSYEQYF; CDR3 DNA: TGTGCCAGCAGCCAAGAGATAGGACAGGGGTTGTTTCACTCCTACGAGCAGTACTTC
clone size: few; D gene: TRBD2; J gene: TRBJ2-1; V gene: TRBV20-1; CDR3 protein: CSARGVAGGRAEQFF; CDR3 DNA: TGCAGTGCTAGAGGGGTAGCGGGAGGACGGGCTGAGCAGTTCTTC
clone size: few; D gene: .; J gene: TRBJ2-3; V gene: TRBV12-3/TRBV12-4; CDR3 protein: CASSSPPGSGTQYF; CDR3 DNA: TGTGCCAGCAGTTCCCCTCCGGGTTCTGGTACGCAGTATTTT